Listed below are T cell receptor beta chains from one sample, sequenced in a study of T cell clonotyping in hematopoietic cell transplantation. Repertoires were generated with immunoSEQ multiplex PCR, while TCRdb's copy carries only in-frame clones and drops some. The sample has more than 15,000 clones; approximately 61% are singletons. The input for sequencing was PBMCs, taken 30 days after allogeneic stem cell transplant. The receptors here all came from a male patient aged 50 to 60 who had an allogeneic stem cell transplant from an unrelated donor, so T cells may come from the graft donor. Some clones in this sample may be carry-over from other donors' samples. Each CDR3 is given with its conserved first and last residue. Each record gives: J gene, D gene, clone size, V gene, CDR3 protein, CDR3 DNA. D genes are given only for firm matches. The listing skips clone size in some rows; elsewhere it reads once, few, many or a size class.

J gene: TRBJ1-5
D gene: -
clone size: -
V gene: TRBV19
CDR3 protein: CASSQGDSQPQHF
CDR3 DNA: TGTGCCAGTAGTCAGGGTGATAGTCAGCCCCAGCATTTT

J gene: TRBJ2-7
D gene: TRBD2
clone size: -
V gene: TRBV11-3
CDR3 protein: CASSFRLADTYEQYF
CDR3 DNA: TGTGCCAGCAGCTTTAGACTAGCGGATACCTACGAGCAGTACTTC

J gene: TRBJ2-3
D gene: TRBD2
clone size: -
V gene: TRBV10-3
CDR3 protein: CAIRTSGVFTDTQYF
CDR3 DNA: TGTGCCATTCGGACTAGCGGGGTCTTCACAGATACGCAGTATTTT

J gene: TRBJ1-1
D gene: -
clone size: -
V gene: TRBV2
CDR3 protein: CASMKGIWTEAFF
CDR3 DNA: TGTGCCAGCATGAAGGGGATCTGGACTGAAGCTTTCTTT

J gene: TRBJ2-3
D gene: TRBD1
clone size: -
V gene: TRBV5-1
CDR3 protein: CASSYQGAADTQYF
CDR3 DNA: TGCGCCAGCAGCTACCAGGGGGCGGCAGATACGCAGTATTTT

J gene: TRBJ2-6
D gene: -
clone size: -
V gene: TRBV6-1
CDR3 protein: CACSGRGSTTGANVLTF
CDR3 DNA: TGTGCCTGCAGTGGCAGGGGATCTACTACTGGGGCCAACGTCCTGACTTTC

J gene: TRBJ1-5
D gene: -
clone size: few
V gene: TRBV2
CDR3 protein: CASSYGQNNQPQHF
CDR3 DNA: TGTGCCAGCAGTTATGGACAGAACAATCAGCCCCAGCATTTT

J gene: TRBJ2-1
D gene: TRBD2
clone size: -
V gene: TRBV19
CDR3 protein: CASQSSGSAYNEQFF
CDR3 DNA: TGTGCCAGTCAATCCAGCGGGAGTGCCTACAATGAGCAGTTCTTC

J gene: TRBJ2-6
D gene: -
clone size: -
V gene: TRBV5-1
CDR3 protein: CASNAGVSGANVLTF
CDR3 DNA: TGCGCCAGCAATGCTGGGGTCTCTGGGGCCAACGTCCTGACTTTC

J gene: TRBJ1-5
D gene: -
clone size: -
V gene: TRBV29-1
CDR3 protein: CSVEDRKISNQPQHF
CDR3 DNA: TGCAGCGTTGAAGATCGGAAAATTAGCAATCAGCCCCAGCATTTT

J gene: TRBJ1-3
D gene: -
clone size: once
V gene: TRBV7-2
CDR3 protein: CASSLGAGNTIYF
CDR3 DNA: TGTGCCAGCAGCTTAGGGGCTGGAAACACCATATATTTT

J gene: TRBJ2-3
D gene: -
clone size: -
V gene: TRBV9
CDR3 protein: CASSLTGSHLDTQYF
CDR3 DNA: TGTGCCAGCAGCCTGACAGGCTCACACTTGGATACGCAGTATTTT

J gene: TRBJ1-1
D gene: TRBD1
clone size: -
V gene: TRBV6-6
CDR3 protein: CASSTGTGVMNTEAFF
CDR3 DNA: TGTGCCAGCAGCACCGGGACAGGGGTCATGAACACTGAAGCTTTCTTT

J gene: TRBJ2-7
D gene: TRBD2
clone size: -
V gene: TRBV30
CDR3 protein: CAWSVTSGLHF
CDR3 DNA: TGTGCCTGGAGTGTAACTAGCGGACTCCACTTC

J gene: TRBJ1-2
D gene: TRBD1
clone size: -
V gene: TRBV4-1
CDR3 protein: CASSQDGTGGDGYTF
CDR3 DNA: TGCGCCAGCAGCCAAGACGGGACAGGGGGGGATGGCTACACCTTC

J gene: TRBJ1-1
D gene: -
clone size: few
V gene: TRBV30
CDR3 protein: CAWSPGSNTEAFF
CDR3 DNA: TGTGCCTGGAGTCCGGGGTCGAACACTGAAGCTTTCTTT

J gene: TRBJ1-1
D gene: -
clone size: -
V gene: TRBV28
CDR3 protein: CATETGNTEAFF
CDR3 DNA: TGTGCCACTGAGACAGGGAACACTGAAGCTTTCTTT

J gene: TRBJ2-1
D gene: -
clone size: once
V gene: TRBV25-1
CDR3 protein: CASSEFNSQGGHNEQFF
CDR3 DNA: TGTGCCAGCAGTGAATTTAACTCCCAGGGCGGACACAATGAGCAGTTCTTC

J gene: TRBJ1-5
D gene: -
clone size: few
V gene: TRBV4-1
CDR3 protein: CASSQDAQGWPQHF
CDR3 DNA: TGCGCCAGCAGCCAAGACGCTCAGGGGTGGCCCCAGCATTTT

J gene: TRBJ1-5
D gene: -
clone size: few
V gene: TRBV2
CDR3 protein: CASQRDSNQPQHF
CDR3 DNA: TGTGCCAGTCAAAGGGATAGCAATCAGCCCCAGCATTTT

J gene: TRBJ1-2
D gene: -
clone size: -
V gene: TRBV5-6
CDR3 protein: CASSLGTVYGYTF
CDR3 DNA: TGTGCCAGCAGCTTGGGGACAGTCTATGGCTACACCTTC

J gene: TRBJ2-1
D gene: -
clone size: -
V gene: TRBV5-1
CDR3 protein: CASSLGHRDSTTAEQFF
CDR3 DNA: TGCGCCAGCAGCTTGGGTCACAGGGATAGTACCACGGCTGAGCAGTTCTTC

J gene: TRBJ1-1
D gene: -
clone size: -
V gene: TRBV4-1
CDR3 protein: CASSQVGGFSTEAFF
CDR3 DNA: TGCGCCAGCAGCCAAGTGGGGGGCTTCAGCACTGAAGCTTTCTTT

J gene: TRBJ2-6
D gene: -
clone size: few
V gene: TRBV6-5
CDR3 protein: CASGGFANVLTF
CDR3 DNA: TGTGCCAGCGGGGGATTCGCCAACGTCCTGACTTTC

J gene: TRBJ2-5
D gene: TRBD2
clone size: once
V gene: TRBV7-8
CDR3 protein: CASSLAPSGSTLYQETQYF
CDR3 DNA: TGTGCCAGCAGCTTAGCGCCCAGCGGGAGCACTCTGTACCAAGAGACCCAGTACTTC

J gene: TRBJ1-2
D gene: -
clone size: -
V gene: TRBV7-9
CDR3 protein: CASSHGQNYGYTF
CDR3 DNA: TGTGCCAGCAGCCACGGACAGAACTATGGCTACACCTTC

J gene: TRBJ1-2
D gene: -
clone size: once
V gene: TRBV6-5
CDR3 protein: CASSYSEVNYGYTF
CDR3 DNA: TGTGCCAGCAGTTACTCGGAGGTTAACTATGGCTACACCTTC

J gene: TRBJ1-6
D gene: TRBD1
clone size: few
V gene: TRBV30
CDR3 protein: CAWVQGADNSPLHF
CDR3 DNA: TGTGCCTGGGTTCAGGGGGCGGATAATTCACCCCTCCACTTT

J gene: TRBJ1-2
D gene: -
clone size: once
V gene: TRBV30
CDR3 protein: CACARGWDGYTF
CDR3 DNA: TGTGCCTGCGCGAGGGGGTGGGATGGCTACACCTTC

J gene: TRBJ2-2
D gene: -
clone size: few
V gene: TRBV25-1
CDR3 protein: CASALYHGELFF
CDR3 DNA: TGTGCCAGCGCCTTGTACCACGGGGAGCTGTTTTTT